These 5 T cell receptor beta chains came from one sample sequenced in a study of shared clonotypes between healthy human individuals. Only in-frame clones appear in the TCRdb table, and some are missing; sequencing was by immunoSEQ multiplex PCR. Among about 2,100,000 clones listed, about 92% were seen once. In the naive CD8 group, cells lacked CD45RO and were positively selected for CCR7, so terminally differentiated effector memory CD45RA+ cells were left out. Sequencing was carried out using naive CD8+ T cells from PBMCs. The receptor source for this set is a young man in good health. Some clones in this sample may be carry-over from other donors' samples.

This clone has a single count. The V gene is TRBV5-6, the J gene TRBJ2-5, with D hard to call. The CDR3 sequence is 18 residues long. With 5 bases removed from V and 0 bases from J, the gap between germline ends came to 23 bases. Germline CDR1 SGHDT, CDR2 YYEEEE. The CDR3 is CASRTSPRHPRYQETQYF. CDR3 DNA sequence: TGTGCCAGCAGAACTTCCCCCCGACACCCGAGGTACCAAGAGACCCAGTACTTC.

The CDR3 DNA reads TGTGCCAGCAGCCAAGATATAGGGCAGGGGTTACTACCCCGGGATGACACTGAAGCTTTCTTT. Translation: CASSQDIGQGLLPRDDTEAFF. The chain employs TRBV4-2 and TRBJ1-1; D might be TRBD1 (6 bases). Trimming pared 0 bases from V and 3 bases from J, leaving 29 bases between. Germline loops: CDR1 LGHNA, CDR2 YNFKEQ. This CDR3 is built from 21 residues.

This chain joins TRBV7-8 and TRBJ1-2; D perhaps matches TRBD1 (6 bases). This CDR3 contains 13 residues. Germline assignment: CDR1 SGHVS and CDR2 FQNEAQ. The V end was cut by 5 bases, the J end by 8 bases, with 15 bases between. The CDR3 region is CASSTKQGSGYTF. CDR3 nucleotides: TGTGCCAGCAGCACTAAACAGGGCTCAGGCTACACCTTC.

V gene TRBV5-8 combines with J gene TRBJ1-5; D is ambiguous. This CDR3 has 15 residues. CDR1 is SGHTS, CDR2 YDEGEE, per germline. With 4 bases removed from V and 2 bases from J, the gap between germline ends came to 13 bases. CDR3 region: CASSPSQHGNQPQHF. The CDR3 nucleotides read TGTGCCAGCAGCCCCTCCCAGCACGGCAATCAGCCCCAGCATTTT.

The rearrangement joins TRBV27 to TRBJ2-1, with 15 nucleotides matching TRBD2. Trimming cost V 7 bases and J 8 bases; bases outside gene matches: 24. This CDR3 spans 21 amino acids. CDR1 MNHEY and CDR2 SMNVEV come from the germline V gene (reference sequence). In nucleotides, the CDR3 is TGTGCCAGCAATCCTTCGCCCCTGAGGACTAGCGGGAGGGTTTCTTTTGATGAGCAGTTCTTC. Residues: CASNPSPLRTSGRVSFDEQFF.